This TCR beta chain appears in the sequencing data of a study of T cell repertoires in cytomegalovirus infection. Trimming stripped 2 bases from V and 4 bases from J, with 15 bases between. Per germline, CDR1 SGHTA and CDR2 FQGNSA. The CDR3 sequence is 16 residues long. TCRdb called the reads again in MiXCR, with one record for every CDR3 protein. This sample carries some 160,000 distinct CDR3 sequences, more than 15% of them seen once, and the ten largest clones take around 20%. The sequenced material came from CD8+ T cells from PBMCs. This TCR was sampled from a human donor in good health (CMV status not recorded). Some clones in this sample may be carry-over from other donors' samples. The rearrangement joins TRBV7-2 to TRBJ1-5, with a possible D match to TRBD1 (6 bases). CDR3 sequence: CASSLPARGLNQPQHF. Here the CDR3 DNA reads TGTGCCAGCAGCTTACCCGCCAGGGGCTTGAATCAGCCCCAGCATTTT.